The 26 T cell receptor beta chains below come from one sample, sequenced in a study of blood T cells in healthy people across ages. Next came a second PCR, run for about 7 to 12 cycles, which used a sample-barcoded 5' primer along with a J-beta primer mix. One entry per CDR3 protein results from TCRdb running MiXCR on the 5' RACE reads. The sample comprises approximately 900,000 distinct CDR3 sequences, around 49% of which are singletons, and around 15% rests with the top ten. Sequenced material: blood. These receptors all come from a man aged 30-40 years in good health.

The chain joins TRBV28 to TRBJ1-1, with TRBD1 matching over 8 bases. The V gene's germline CDR1 is MDHEN and CDR2 SYDVKM. CDR3 length: 15 amino acids. V gave up 6 bases and J gave up 3 bases; unmatched junction bases: 9. CDR3 DNA: TGTGCCAGCAGGACTTCCGGACAGGGCGACACTGAAGCTTTCTTT. Its protein product is CASRTSGQGDTEAFF. The variable domain in full, completed from reference TRBV28 and TRBJ1-1, reads DVKVTQSSRYLVKRTGEKVFLECVQDMDHENMFWYRQDPGLGLRLIYFSYDVKMKEKGDIPEGYSVSREKKERFSLILESASTNQTSMYLCASRTSGQGDTEAFFGQGTRLTVV.

The chain joins TRBV6-6 to TRBJ1-6; 9 bases are a match to TRBD1. V was clipped by 5 bases and J by 5 bases; unmatched bases: 4. CDR3 length: 15 residues. Germline V gene sequence: CDR1 MNHNY, CDR2 SVGAGI (reference sequence). CDR3 in DNA: TGTGCCAGCAGTCCGGACAGGGGCAATAATTCACCCCTCCACTTT. As protein: CASSPDRGNNSPLHF.

The V and J genes are TRBV6-5 and TRBJ2-3; 8 bases line up with TRBD2. The CDR3 is made up of 18 amino acids. Trimming removed 0 bases from V and 0 bases from J; junction bases left unmatched: 8. Germline-derived CDR1 and CDR2 are MNHEY and SVGAGI. CDR3 nucleotide sequence: TGTGCCAGCAGTTACTCGATACGGGGGGGCGCTAGCACAGATACGCAGTATTTT. Translating gives CASSYSIRGGASTDTQYF.

This clonotype has only a few counts. The V call is TRBV10-3, the J call TRBJ1-6; 7 positions match TRBD1. CDR3 length: 16 residues. Germline V lookup: CDR1 ENHRY, CDR2 SYGVKD. With 3 bases clipped from V and 5 bases from J, the junction kept 7 bases outside the gene matches. This CDR3 reads CAISDPTGTHNSPLHF. DNA for the CDR3: TGTGCCATCAGTGACCCGACAGGGACGCATAATTCACCCCTCCACTTT.

This rearrangement joins TRBV10-3 to TRBJ2-1; no clear D. V was cut by 0 bases and J by 7 bases, with 4 bases left in between. The germline CDR1 and CDR2 sequences are ENHRY and SYGVKD. The CDR3 has 12 residues. CDR3 DNA: TGTGCCATCAGTGAGTCCAGGAATGAGCAGTTCTTC. This sequence encodes CAISESRNEQFF.

The CDR3 coding sequence is TGCGCCAGCAGCGGGACGATGGCCGGGGAGCTGTTTTTT. Translating it yields CASSGTMAGELFF. The chain is built from TRBV5-1 and TRBJ2-2; D may correspond to TRBD1 or TRBD2 (5 bases each). This CDR3 has 13 residues. Germline loops: CDR1 SGHRS, CDR2 YFSETQ. Trimming stripped 4 bases from V and 6 bases from J, with 10 bases between.

The CDR3 DNA reads as TGTGCCAGCAGCCAGAATTCCGGGACCCCTAGTGGCTACACCTTC. It specifies CASSQNSGTPSGYTF. The chain has TRBV3-1 and TRBJ1-2, with TRBD1 as a possible D gene (5 bases). CDR1 and CDR2 from the germline V gene are LGHDT and YNNKEL (reference sequence). Trimming pared 3 bases from V and 7 bases from J, leaving 18 bases between. The CDR3 sequence is 15 residues long.

The genes are TRBV7-2 and TRBJ2-4, with a tentative D call TRBD2 (6 bases). The J call is doubtful: the DNA matches TRBJ2-7 better. CDR1 is SGHTA, CDR2 FQGNSA, per germline. This CDR3 has 19 amino acids. The CDR3 reads CASSLLGGAGAGNPYEQYF. The CDR3 coding sequence is TGTGCCAGCAGCTTACTTGGAGGGGCTGGGGCGGGGAATCCCTACGAGCAGTACTTC.

Regarding this clonotype: The germline gene is not matched at one end of the junction; a read error may be the cause. The chain joins TRBV4-2 to TRBJ2-6; 8 bases line up with TRBD1. This CDR3 has 19 residues. Germline CDR1 LGHNA, CDR2 YNFKEQ. The CDR3 is CASSQDPGQVASGTNVLTF. The CDR3 nucleotides are TGTGCCAGCAGCCAAGATCCGGGACAGGTTGCCTCTGGGACCAACGTCCTGACTTTC.

V usage is TRBV20-1 and J usage is TRBJ1-4; TRBD1 aligns across 7 bases. Per the germline V gene, CDR1 is DFQATT and CDR2 is SNEGSKA (reference sequence). Losses at the gene ends were 2 bases for V and 6 bases for J; bases not matched to a gene: 6. This CDR3 is built from 14 residues. The CDR3 region has the DNA TGCAGTGCTAGACCGGGACAGACTCATGAAAAACTGTTTTTT. It translates to CSARPGQTHEKLFF.

The CDR3 region is CASSLSDLQPQHF. CDR3 coding DNA: TGTGCCAGCAGTTTATCGGATCTTCAGCCCCAGCATTTT. The chain carries TRBV27 and TRBJ1-5; D is uncertain. The CDR3 has 13 amino acids. Germline V CDR1 and CDR2: MNHEY, SMNVEV (reference sequence). V was cut by 0 bases and J by 6 bases, with 6 bases left in between.

This chain links TRBV20-1 with TRBJ2-5; D gene uncertain. This CDR3 is 14 amino acids long. Germline CDR1 is DFQATT and CDR2 is SNEGSKA (reference sequence). V was pared by 4 bases and J by 0 bases, with 12 bases between. The CDR3 is CSAIQLSYQETQYF. The CDR3 bases are TGCAGTGCTATTCAACTGTCGTACCAAGAGACCCAGTACTTC.

V usage is TRBV20-1 and J usage is TRBJ1-5, with D possibly TRBD1 on 5 matching bases. Germline lookup yields CDR1 DFQATT and CDR2 SNEGSKA (reference sequence). With 0 bases removed from V and 6 bases from J, the gap between germline ends came to 15 bases. This CDR3 has 15 residues. CDR3 coding DNA: TGCAGTGCTAGAGATCGTACAGGTTTGATTCAGCCCCAGCATTTT. Amino acids: CSARDRTGLIQPQHF.

This clonotype came up many times. The chain joins TRBV7-8 to TRBJ2-1; possibly TRBD1 for D (5 bases). This CDR3 region has 13 residues. CDR1 is SGHVS and CDR2 is FQNEAQ in the germline V gene. Trimming stripped 1 base from V and 9 bases from J, with 10 bases between. CDR3 nucleotide sequence: TGTGCCAGCAGCTTAGGGACATCAGGTGAGCAGTTCTTC. Translating it yields CASSLGTSGEQFF.

The CDR3: CASLEQVDYEQYF. The CDR3 DNA sequence: TGTGCCAGCCTCGAACAGGTAGACTACGAGCAGTACTTC. V gene TRBV6-2 or TRBV6-3 combines with J gene TRBJ2-7; a weak D match, TRBD1 (5 bases). The CDR3 is made up of 13 amino acids. Trimming removed 8 bases at V and 3 bases at J, with 14 bases between. Germline lookup yields CDR1 MNHEY and CDR2 SVGEGT.

This clonotype was seen only a few times. The chain combines TRBV4-1 with TRBJ2-7; 10 nucleotides match TRBD1. This CDR3 contains 17 residues. Germline V gene sequence: CDR1 MGHRA, CDR2 YSYEKL. Losses at the gene ends were 7 bases for V and 2 bases for J; bases not matched to a gene: 14. CDR3 coding DNA: TGCGCCAGCACCCCACTAAACCCCGGGACAGGGGCCTACGAGCAGTACTTC. Protein sequence: CASTPLNPGTGAYEQYF.

The chain uses TRBV5-1 and TRBJ2-5, with TRBD1 matching over 8 bases. The J call could be wrong; TRBJ2-7 is a better fit for the DNA end. Germline CDR1 is SGHRS and CDR2 is YFSETQ. The CDR3 is 13 amino acids. DNA of the CDR3: TGCGCCAGCAGCTTTAACAGGGGGAACGAGCAGTACTTC. Protein: CASSFNRGNEQYF.

The chain recombines TRBV7-2 with TRBJ2-1; D ambiguous. Germline V CDR1 and CDR2: SGHTA, FQGNSA. V lost 1 base to trimming and J lost 3 bases, with 7 bases between them. There are 14 residues in the CDR3. CDR3 in amino acids: CASSLEPSYNEQFF. CDR3 sequence (DNA): TGTGCCAGCAGCTTAGAACCAAGCTACAATGAGCAGTTCTTC. The full variable domain, completed using reference TRBV7-2 and TRBJ2-1, is GAGVSQSPSNKVTEKGKDVELRCDPISGHTALYWYRQSLGQGLEFLIYFQGNSAPDKSGLPSDRFSAERTGGSVSTLTIQRTQQEDSAVYLCASSLEPSYNEQFFGPGTRLTVL.

The rearrangement uses TRBV4-3 and TRBJ1-2; D is perhaps TRBD1 (6 bases). CDR3 size: 16 residues. From germline, CDR1 is LGHNA and CDR2 YSLEER. Trimming pared 0 bases from V and 3 bases from J, leaving 14 bases between. CDR3 DNA sequence: TGCGCCAGCAGCCAAGACAGTGCCGGGGGCTACTATGGCTACACCTTC. It specifies CASSQDSAGGYYGYTF.

The chain employs TRBV20-1 and TRBJ2-7, with 9 bases fitting TRBD1. CDR3 length: 13 amino acids. CDR1 DFQATT and CDR2 SNEGSKA come from the germline V gene (reference sequence). The V gene end was trimmed by 7 bases and the J gene end by 7 bases; junction bases not matched to a gene: 11. The CDR3 reads CSVRRDRAREQYF. In nucleotides, the CDR3 is TGCAGTGTTCGCCGGGACAGGGCCCGTGAGCAGTACTTC.

This clonotype has ten or more counts. This chain uses TRBV5-1 with TRBJ2-5; D may be TRBD1 (6 bases). Germline V lookup: CDR1 SGHRS, CDR2 YFSETQ. This CDR3 contains 15 residues. The V gene lost 2 bases and the J gene lost 2 bases, with 13 bases spanning the gap. The CDR3 is CASSFRDTLQETQYF. The CDR3 coding sequence is TGCGCCAGCAGCTTCAGGGACACCTTACAAGAGACCCAGTACTTC. Looking up the rest from reference TRBV5-1 and TRBJ2-5 gives the full variable domain: KAGVTQTPRYLIKTRGQQVTLSCSPISGHRSVSWYQQTPGQGLQFLFEYFSETQRNKGNFPGRFSGRQFSNSRSEMNVSTLELGDSALYLCASSFRDTLQETQYFGPGTRLLVL.

The rearrangement uses TRBV6-2 or TRBV6-3 and TRBJ2-7; 7 nucleotides align to TRBD1. The V gene's germline CDR1 is MNHEY and CDR2 SVGEGT. The length of the CDR3 is 16 residues. The V and J ends lost 0 bases and 1 base, in that order; junction bases with no gene match: 6. The CDR3 protein is CASSYSNRGESYEQYF. CDR3 bases: TGTGCCAGCAGTTACTCGAACAGGGGAGAGTCCTACGAGCAGTACTTC.

The J gene is TRBJ2-2, the V gene TRBV15; unclear D gene. The CDR3 runs 16 residues. Germline V gene sequence: CDR1 LNHNV, CDR2 YYDKDF (reference sequence). V lost 1 base to trimming and J lost 6 bases, with 15 bases between them. The CDR3 nucleotides are TGTGCCACCAGCAGAGCGCAGGCCATCCACGCCGGGGAGCTGTTTTTT. This sequence encodes CATSRAQAIHAGELFF.

This clonotype was found a few times. Its ends do not fully match the called genes, so a read error is possible. The gene calls are TRBV5-1 and TRBJ1-1; D remains unclear. Looked up from germline, CDR1 is SGHRS and CDR2 is YFSETQ. CDR3 size: 15 residues. CDR3 bases: TGCGCCAGCACCTTGGGCCAGAACGCGAACACTGAAGCTTTCTTT. The encoded protein is CASTLGQNANTEAFF.

This clonotype has a handful of counts. This rearrangement joins TRBV20-1 to TRBJ2-7; the D gene is possibly TRBD2 (6 bases). Germline V gives CDR1 DFQATT, CDR2 SNEGSKA (reference sequence). V was clipped by 3 bases and J by 4 bases, with 13 bases between them. The CDR3 runs to 13 residues. CDR3 region: CSARDSGAYEQYF. The CDR3 DNA follows: TGCAGTGCTAGGGATAGCGGAGCTTACGAGCAGTACTTC.

This clonotype was found once. The chain combines TRBV3-1 with TRBJ2-5; possibly TRBD1 or TRBD2 for D (5 bases each). The J call is doubtful: the DNA matches TRBJ2-7 better. In germline, CDR1 is LGHDT, CDR2 YNNKEL (reference sequence). The CDR3 spans 15 residues. The CDR3 DNA sequence: TGTGCCAGCAGCCTCTTCGCCGGGACGGGCTACGAGCAGTACTTC. It specifies CASSLFAGTGYEQYF.